The rows below give T cell receptor beta chains drawn from one sample of a study of T-cell reconstitution after alpha-beta-depleted transplantation in children. TCRdb used MiXCR to reprocess the PCR reads, holding one entry per CDR3 protein. The sample yields nearly 550,000 distinct CDR3 sequences, 15% to 20% seen once. This material consisted of PBMCs from the stem cell graft donor, taken from the stem cell graft. The receptors originated from a human donor who donated a stem cell graft to a child with acute lymphoblastic leukemia. CDR3s include the opening cysteine and the closing phenylalanine or tryptophan. A D gene is named only where the DNA matches it firmly.

J	D	V	CDR3
TRBJ2-3	NA	TRBV6-1	CASRSLRERDTQYF
TRBJ1-4	TRBD1	TRBV11-2	CASVQGEKLFF
TRBJ2-1	NA	TRBV7-9	CASSLSGIYNEQFF
TRBJ2-3	NA	TRBV12-3/TRBV12-4	CASSFRQVTDTQYF
TRBJ2-1	NA	TRBV20-1	CSADRRPHLYNEQFF
TRBJ2-6	NA	TRBV7-9	CASSLAQGGNVLTF
TRBJ2-7	NA	TRBV5-1	CASSPRGSGHYEQYF
TRBJ1-1	NA	TRBV12-3/TRBV12-4	CASSFLPVEAFF
TRBJ2-1	TRBD2	TRBV10-3	CAIGSRQGSSGSTGNEQFF
TRBJ2-5	NA	TRBV12-3/TRBV12-4	CASSLWPGKRVETQYF
TRBJ1-5	NA	TRBV3-1	CASSQDQDSNQPQHF
TRBJ2-1	NA	TRBV6-5	CASSYGEGYNEQFF
TRBJ1-1	NA	TRBV29-1	CSVDEGGTEAFF
TRBJ2-1	NA	TRBV6-5	CASSYRGLYNEQFF
TRBJ1-5	NA	TRBV12-3/TRBV12-4	CASRSGHSNQPQHF
TRBJ2-7	TRBD1	TRBV6-1	CASSARQGAYEQYF
TRBJ2-7	NA	TRBV27	CASSLSMGVGWEQYF
TRBJ2-1	NA	TRBV2	CASMHREKGEQFF
TRBJ1-1	TRBD1	TRBV5-4	CASTGVGEAFF
TRBJ2-1	TRBD1	TRBV12-3/TRBV12-4	CASTYQGAITDEQFF
TRBJ1-5	NA	TRBV7-2	CASSLEYGQPQHF
TRBJ2-3	NA	TRBV19	CASSIKTGPTDTQYF
TRBJ2-7	TRBD1	TRBV12-3/TRBV12-4	CASREDRGLGEQYF
TRBJ1-1	TRBD1	TRBV19	CASRTTGGITEAFF
TRBJ2-7	NA	TRBV2	CASTRARDNEEQYF
TRBJ2-2	TRBD2	TRBV3-1	CASSQSGANTGELFF
TRBJ2-4	TRBD2	TRBV7-9	CASSPHGLASANIQYF
TRBJ2-1	TRBD2	TRBV2	CASSVPTSGRSYNEQFF
TRBJ1-1	NA	TRBV27	CASSLGGSGEAFF
TRBJ2-2	NA	TRBV29-1	CSVRGATGELFF
TRBJ2-1	TRBD1	TRBV7-9	CASSPPGTGHNEQFF
TRBJ2-3	NA	TRBV7-9	CASSPPTGVGTDTQYF
TRBJ2-7	TRBD2	TRBV20-1	CSARAGGRYEQYF
TRBJ2-2	NA	TRBV5-1	CASSWGERTGELFF
TRBJ1-6	NA	TRBV5-1	CASSTGDGSPLHF
TRBJ1-1	NA	TRBV5-1	CASSETGMNTEAFF
TRBJ2-2	TRBD1	TRBV5-1	CASSWDRVDTGELFF
TRBJ2-1	NA	TRBV2	CASSEERDITYNEQFF
TRBJ2-7	NA	TRBV7-9	CASSRKRTDTYEQYF
TRBJ1-2	NA	TRBV4-1	CASSFPGGVGYGYTF
TRBJ2-2	NA	TRBV6-4	CASSDSDGELFF
TRBJ2-2	TRBD1	TRBV11-1	CASTSLRGQRIANTGELFF
TRBJ1-2	TRBD1	TRBV5-1	CASRSAGTAYGYTF
TRBJ2-7	NA	TRBV20-1	CSAREQGLVDEQYF